The 13 T cell receptor beta chains presented below share a single source sample, sequenced in a study of PD-1 blockade in classical Hodgkin lymphoma. Libraries were prepared by immunoSEQ multiplex PCR; TCRdb keeps only in-frame clonotypes and omits some of them. The sample records tens of thousands of clones, around 90% being singletons. Each patient's relapse followed autologous stem cell transplantation, and brentuximab vedotin exposure varied. Sequenced material: peripheral blood mononuclear cells (PBMCs), taken at baseline. All receptors come from a human donor with classical Hodgkin lymphoma.

In regard to this clone: This specimen includes other DNA sequences encoding the same CDR3. The chain links TRBV6-1 to TRBJ1-5; D gene unclear. Germline V lookup: CDR1 MNHNS, CDR2 SASEGT. The CDR3 covers 14 residues. Trimming pared 3 bases from V and 3 bases from J, leaving 9 bases between. The CDR3 spells CASSEGPSNQPQHF. CDR3 nucleotides: TGTGCCAGCAGTGAGGGTCCTTCCAATCAGCCCCAGCATTTT.

The chain links TRBV7-7 to TRBJ2-5; 10 positions match TRBD1. Trimming took 4 bases from V and 4 from J; bases not matched to a gene: 3. The CDR3 runs to 14 residues. CDR1 and CDR2 (germline): SSHAT, FNYEAQ (reference sequence). The CDR3 nucleotides read TGTGCCAGCAGCTCGACAGGGGGCGGAGAGACCCAGTACTTC. Translation: CASSSTGGGETQYF.

V usage is TRBV10-3 and J usage is TRBJ1-1; D might be TRBD1 (6 bases). This CDR3 has 14 residues. The germline CDR1 and CDR2 sequences are ENHRY and SYGVKD. Trimming removed 8 bases from V and 5 bases from J, with 18 bases in between. The CDR3 sequence: CAISETGARTEAFF. DNA of the CDR3: TGTGCCATCTCAGAGACGGGGGCTCGGACTGAAGCTTTCTTT.

This clone has a single count. One end of the junction does not line up with germline, which may come from a read error. The genes are TRBV7-7 and TRBJ2-5; a weak D match, TRBD2 (5 bases). Germline loops: CDR1 SSHAT, CDR2 FNYEAQ (reference sequence). CDR3 size: 13 residues. DNA of the CDR3: TGTGCTAGCAGCGAAGCGGCCGTGGAGACCCAGTACTTC. Protein: CASSEAAVETQYF. The whole variable domain, filled in from reference TRBV7-7 and TRBJ2-5, reads GAGVSQSPRYKVTKRGQDVTLRCDPISSHATLYWYQQALGQGPEFLTYFNYEAQPDKSGLPSDRFSAERPEGSISTLTIQRTEQRDSAMYRCASSEAAVETQYFGPGTRLLVL.

The sample holds a few counts of this clone. The CDR3 DNA follows: TGTGCCAGCAGTGCGGGCCAAAACACTGAAGCTTTCTTT. Encoded protein: CASSAGQNTEAFF. The chain has TRBV7-2 and TRBJ1-1; D gene unclear. Germline CDR1 is SGHTA and CDR2 is FQGNSA. This CDR3 has 13 amino acids. Trimming cost V 6 bases and J 2 bases, with 10 bases left between them.

This chain connects TRBV27 to TRBJ2-7, with 8 nucleotides matching TRBD2. CDR3 length equals 14 residues. J lost 2 bases, V lost 3 bases, and 3 bases had no gene match. CDR1 and CDR2 from the germline V gene are MNHEY and SMNVEV (reference sequence). The CDR3 DNA sequence: TGTGCCAGCAGTTTTAGCGGGAAGACCTACGAGCAGTACTTC. As protein: CASSFSGKTYEQYF.

This chain connects TRBV5-1 to TRBJ2-5; 12 bases line up with TRBD1. V shed 3 bases, J shed 11 bases, and the junction held 11 bases outside the gene matches. The CDR3 is 15 amino acids. The germline V gene encodes CDR1 SGHRS and CDR2 YFSETQ. The CDR3: CASSSLGDRGLEQYF. In DNA form, the CDR3 reads TGCGCCAGCAGCTCATTAGGGGACAGGGGGCTTGAGCAGTACTTC.

The chain carries TRBV6-5 and TRBJ2-5, with 10 bases that match TRBD1. J was trimmed by 5 bases and V by 4 bases; bases with no gene match: 10. Germline V CDR1 and CDR2: MNHEY, SVGAGI. The CDR3 is made up of 16 amino acids. The CDR3 loop is CASSSLGQGGRETQYF. In DNA, the CDR3 is TGTGCCAGCAGTTCCCTCGGACAGGGGGGGCGGGAGACCCAGTACTTC.

The chain is built from TRBV6-1 and TRBJ2-7, with TRBD2 as a possible D gene (5 bases). The germline V and J ends were trimmed by 3 bases and 7 bases, with 10 bases remaining between them. CDR3 length: 12 amino acids. Germline CDR1 reads MNHNS; CDR2 reads SASEGT. CDR3 region: CASSDRTEEQYF. The CDR3 DNA follows: TGTGCCAGCAGTGACAGGACTGAGGAGCAGTACTTC.

The J gene is TRBJ1-5, the V gene TRBV15; D is undetermined. V lost 5 bases, J lost 9 bases, and 20 bases lay in between. This CDR3 has 15 residues. The germline CDR1 and CDR2 sequences are LNHNV and YYDKDF (reference sequence). CDR3 nucleotide sequence: TGTGCCACCAGCTTGCGGACTGATGGCTGGGGGCCCCAGCATTTT. Its protein is CATSLRTDGWGPQHF.

The chain uses TRBV10-3 and TRBJ2-5; 7 positions match TRBD2. Germline loops: CDR1 ENHRY, CDR2 SYGVKD. V lost 6 bases, J lost 5 bases, and 12 bases stayed unmatched. The CDR3 runs 15 residues. Here the CDR3 reads CAIRAGGSPRETQYF. Here the CDR3 DNA reads TGTGCCATCAGGGCAGGCGGGAGCCCCAGGGAGACCCAGTACTTC.

The gene calls are TRBV6-1 and TRBJ2-7; D is tentatively TRBD1 or TRBD2 (5 bases each). This CDR3 contains 13 residues. CDR1 MNHNS and CDR2 SASEGT come from the germline V gene. Trimming took 6 bases from V and 2 from J, leaving 11 bases between them. DNA of the CDR3: TGTGCCAGCAGAACCGGGACGACCTACGAGCAGTACTTC. The encoded protein is CASRTGTTYEQYF.

This rearrangement joins TRBV28 to TRBJ1-5, with 11 bases aligning to TRBD1. V was pared by 6 bases and J by 7 bases, with 11 bases of the junction left unmatched. Germline-derived CDR1 and CDR2 are MDHEN and SYDVKM. CDR3 length: 16 amino acids. The CDR3 loop is CASRYRDRGEDQPQHF. The CDR3 DNA is TGTGCCAGCAGATACCGGGACAGGGGGGAGGACCAGCCCCAGCATTTT. Complete variable domain (other parts from reference TRBV28 and TRBJ1-5): DVKVTQSSRYLVKRTGEKVFLECVQDMDHENMFWYRQDPGLGLRLIYFSYDVKMKEKGDIPEGYSVSREKKERFSLILESASTNQTSMYLCASRYRDRGEDQPQHFGDGTRLSIL.